The clone carrying this T cell receptor beta chain was detected a few times. Antigen unknown. No DNA is shown, since the ends of the CDR3 on it are uncertain; the CDR3 is the one TCRdb lists. This record comes from a study of T-cell reconstitution after alpha-beta-depleted transplantation in children. TCRbeta library construction was performed incorporating unique molecular identifiers. Using its own MiXCR run on the PCR reads, TCRdb lists one record per CDR3 protein. This table holds fewer than 700,000 distinct CDR3 sequences, under 15% found once. General study findings and limits: As was reported, about two months after transplant, alpha-beta T cells came from several hundred expanded graft clones. T-cell counts and diversity at one year following transplant were attributed mainly to newly produced T cells.

The sample was PBMCs, mostly from graft donor cells, taken 360 days after TCRalphabeta/CD19-depleted stem cell transplant. This clonotype originated in a male patient aged 10-17 years who had a stem cell transplant for acute myeloid leukemia, so the T cells may come from the graft donor.

CDR3 protein: CASSQDGPYSNTGELFFF. The chain uses TRBV4-3 and TRBJ2-2; the D call in the table, TRBD2, was not verified against the DNA. The CDR3 region is 18 residues in length, termini included. From germline, CDR1 is LGHNA and CDR2 YSLEER.